This T cell receptor (beta chain) derives from a study of blood T cell repertoires in COVID-19 (dated by TCRdb to 2018 to 2020). In the study overall: Samples covering the acute and convalescent phases of COVID-19 were provided by collaborators in the United States, Italy and Spain. The prospective study material was composed of cDNA or gDNA derived from T cells, B-cell-depleted T cells, or PBMCs. The dataset comprised deeply sampled blood TCRbeta repertoires from subjects exposed to, actively infected with, or recovered from COVID-19. The repertoires were released in a freely available public database intended as a resource for research on the immune response to SARS-CoV-2. The samples were drawn from the first 160 participants of the ongoing ImmuneRACE study and from 1,254 subjects provided by 6 global collaborators. A de-identified subject ID, COVID-19 status, age in years and sex were almost always included in the sample metadata. Where HLA class I and class II types were available, the types were taken from metadata supplied by the sample provider, not from assay-based typing. What the research found in general, with its limitations: The amount of clinical and demographic metadata varied by source and participant and was provided uncurated.

TCRbeta CDR3 regions were amplified from genomic DNA using the immunoSEQ Assay, a bias-controlled multiplex PCR. The authors processed their data as follows. Within the assay, amplification of reference gene primers was used to estimate how many nucleated cells each sample contained. To quantify the absolute abundance of each unique TCRbeta CDR3 rearrangement, sequence reads were collapsed and filtered. Productive Simpson clonality was computed per sample as the square root of Simpson's diversity index over productive rearrangements. The clones in this table, taken by TCRdb from immuneACCESS, are in-frame only. Not every clone is retained; where verified, under half of the shortfall comes from an unresolved V gene, and the cause of the rest is unknown. V and J calls and clone size are copied from that table; D and trimming were computed from the DNA. The sample has under 70,000 clones on record, roughly nine tenths of them singletons. Of the sample, 7.3% is held by the ten largest clones.

The germline V gene gives CDR1 as SGHTA and CDR2 as FQGTGA. Ends trimmed: V by 5 bases, J by 8 bases; bases unmatched to a gene: 6. CDR3 length: 15 amino acids, cysteine to phenylalanine. CDR3 DNA only is kept here, 45 bases in frame from base 1. The collaborating institutions used their own protocols to collect whole blood in K2EDTA tubes. For TCRbeta analysis, collaborators shipped samples in one of three forms: frozen whole blood, isolated PBMCs, or DNA extracted from either of those sample types. Points on this clone: It has no known antigen specificity. Base qualities were left out, and no much larger clone turns up one base away.

The sequence links TRBV7-3 to TRBJ2-1; TRBD2 fits 13 bases in the junction. The origin of this receptor is a woman aged 55-75 years with active or convalescent COVID-19. The sequencing sample was made of peripheral blood. The DNA reads TGTGCCAGCAGCCCCACTAGCGGGGGGGTCCATGAGCAGTTCTTC. Its amino acids are CASSPTSGGVHEQFF.